This T cell receptor (beta chain) was identified during a study of blood T cell repertoires in COVID-19. As for the study in general: PBMCs, B-cell-depleted T cells, or T cells provided the cDNA or gDNA that made up the material.

Germline lookup yields CDR1 MNHEY and CDR2 SVGEGT. Deletions cut 6 bases from V and 4 bases from J, with 10 bases between. There are 13 residues in the CDR3. Authors' methods: Reference gene primer amplification gave estimated nucleated cell counts. The data were produced by immunoSEQ multiplex PCR, yet TCRdb's version contains in-frame clones alone and is incomplete. The V and J calls and clone size come from that table; D and trimming were worked out from the DNA. The repertoire includes 55,000 to 65,000 clones, more than 70% of them detected once, and approximately 6.9% sits in the top ten. The source material was peripheral blood. The clonotype comes from a man aged 60 to 75 with active or convalescent COVID-19. The rearrangement links TRBV6-2 or TRBV6-3 to TRBJ2-1; no definite D call. CDR3 residues: CASSTSRYNEQFF. The CDR3 DNA is TGTGCCAGCAGCACAAGTCGATACAATGAGCAGTTCTTC.